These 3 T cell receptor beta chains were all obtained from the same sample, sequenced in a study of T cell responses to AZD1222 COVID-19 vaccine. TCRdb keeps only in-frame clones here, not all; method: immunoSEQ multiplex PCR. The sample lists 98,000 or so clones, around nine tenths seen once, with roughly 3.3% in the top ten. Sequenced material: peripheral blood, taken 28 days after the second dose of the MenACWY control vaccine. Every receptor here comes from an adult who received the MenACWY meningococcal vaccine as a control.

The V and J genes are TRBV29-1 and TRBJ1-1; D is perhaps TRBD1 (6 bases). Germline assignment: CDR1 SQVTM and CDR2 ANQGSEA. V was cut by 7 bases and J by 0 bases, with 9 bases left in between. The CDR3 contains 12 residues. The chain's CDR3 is CSAGQMNTEAFF. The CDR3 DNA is TGCAGCGCTGGACAGATGAACACTGAAGCTTTCTTT.

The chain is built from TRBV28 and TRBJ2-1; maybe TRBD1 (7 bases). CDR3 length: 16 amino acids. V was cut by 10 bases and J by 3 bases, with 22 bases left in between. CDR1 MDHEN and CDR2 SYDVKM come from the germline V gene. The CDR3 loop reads CATNRETGWVYNEQFF. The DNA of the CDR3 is TGTGCCACCAATCGGGAGACAGGGTGGGTCTACAATGAGCAGTTCTTC.

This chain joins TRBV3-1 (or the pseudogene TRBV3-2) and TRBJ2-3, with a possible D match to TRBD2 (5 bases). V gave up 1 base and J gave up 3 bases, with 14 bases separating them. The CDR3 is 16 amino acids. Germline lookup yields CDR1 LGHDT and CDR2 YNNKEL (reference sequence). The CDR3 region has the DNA TGTGCCAGCAGCCAAGGGACGGGCCTAGCTACAGATACGCAGTATTTT. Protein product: CASSQGTGLATDTQYF.